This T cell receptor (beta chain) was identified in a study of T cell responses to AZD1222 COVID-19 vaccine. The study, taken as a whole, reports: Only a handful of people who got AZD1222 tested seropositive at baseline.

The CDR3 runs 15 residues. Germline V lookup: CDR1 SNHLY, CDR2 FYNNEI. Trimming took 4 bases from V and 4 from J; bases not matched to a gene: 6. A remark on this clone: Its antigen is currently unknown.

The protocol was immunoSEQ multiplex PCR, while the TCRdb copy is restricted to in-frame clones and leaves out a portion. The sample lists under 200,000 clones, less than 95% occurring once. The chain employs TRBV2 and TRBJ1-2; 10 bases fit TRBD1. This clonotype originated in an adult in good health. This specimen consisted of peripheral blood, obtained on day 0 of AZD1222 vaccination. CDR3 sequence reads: CASSAPGQGLYGYTF. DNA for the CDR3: TGTGCCAGCAGTGCTCCGGGACAGGGGCTCTATGGCTACACCTTC.